This T cell receptor (beta chain) was identified during a study of regulatory T cells in long-lasting Graves disease. As for time point: newly diagnosed GD, antithyroid drugs for less than 3 months. The TCR library used RNA extracted from PBMCs. Sequencing libraries for TCR beta were prepared with iRepertoire HTBI primers and Arm-PCR of CDR3 regions. Using its own MiXCR run on the multiplex PCR reads, TCRdb lists one record per CDR3 protein. The sample carries 250,000 to 400,000 distinct CDR3 sequences, roughly 18% recorded once. Germline CDR1 and CDR2: MDHEN and SYDVKM. V was shortened by 7 bases and J by 1 base, with 17 bases between the two germline ends. The CDR3 covers 15 residues. At least ten counts were recorded for this clonotype.

V and J are TRBV28 and TRBJ2-7, with D unclear. The source is a female donor with Graves disease. The material sequenced was peripheral blood mononuclear cells (PBMCs), taken at new diagnosis, from a patient treated with antithyroid drugs. The CDR3 sequence is CASIAAGTVSYEQYF. CDR3 nucleotide sequence: TGTGCCAGCATTGCGGCAGGAACCGTTTCCTACGAGCAGTACTTC. Full variable domain (outside the CDR3, taken from reference TRBV28 and TRBJ2-7): DVKVTQSSRYLVKRTGEKVFLECVQDMDHENMFWYRQDPGLGLRLIYFSYDVKMKEKGDIPEGYSVSREKKERFSLILESASTNQTSMYLCASIAAGTVSYEQYFGPGTRLTVT.